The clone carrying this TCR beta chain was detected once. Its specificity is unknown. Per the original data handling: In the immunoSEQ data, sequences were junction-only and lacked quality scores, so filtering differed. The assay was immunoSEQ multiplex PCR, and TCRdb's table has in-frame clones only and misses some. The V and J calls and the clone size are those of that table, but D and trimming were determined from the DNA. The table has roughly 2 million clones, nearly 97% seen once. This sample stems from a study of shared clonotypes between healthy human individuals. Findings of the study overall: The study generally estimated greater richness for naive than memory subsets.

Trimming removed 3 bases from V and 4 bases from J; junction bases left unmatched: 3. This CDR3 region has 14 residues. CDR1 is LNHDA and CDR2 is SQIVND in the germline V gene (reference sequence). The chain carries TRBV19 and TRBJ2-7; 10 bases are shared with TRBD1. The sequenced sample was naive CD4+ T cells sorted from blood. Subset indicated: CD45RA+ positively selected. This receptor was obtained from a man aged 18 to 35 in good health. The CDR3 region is CASSMTGGGYEQYF. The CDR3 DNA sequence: TGTGCCAGTAGTATGACAGGGGGCGGATACGAGCAGTACTTC.